The rows below give T cell receptor beta chains drawn from one sample of a study of cytomegalovirus exposure and HLA in healthy donors. This table comes from immunoSEQ multiplex PCR, and its TCRdb copy is limited to in-frame clones, with some not included. Of around 150,000 clones in the sample, 80% to 90% are singletons; the top ten hold about 10%. Specimen: PBMCs. The source of these receptors is a man in his forties or fifties in good health and CMV-seropositive. Each CDR3 is given with its conserved first and last residue. The D gene is left open where the match is weak. Clone size is shown for a subset of rows, as once, few, many or a class of expanded clone.

D gene: TRBD2
clone size: few
V gene: TRBV15
J gene: TRBJ2-5
CDR3 DNA: TGTGCCACCAGCAGACAGACTAGCGGGGGGGCGGAGACCCAGTACTTC
CDR3 protein: CATSRQTSGGAETQYF

D gene: -
clone size: -
V gene: TRBV7-3
J gene: TRBJ2-2
CDR3 DNA: TGTGCCAGCAGCCAAAAACACAACACCGGGGAGCTGTTTTTT
CDR3 protein: CASSQKHNTGELFF

D gene: -
clone size: -
V gene: TRBV12-5
J gene: TRBJ2-3
CDR3 DNA: TGTGCTAGTGGTCCTTCTGGGGCGGGGAATACGCAGTATTTT
CDR3 protein: CASGPSGAGNTQYF

D gene: -
clone size: -
V gene: TRBV9
J gene: TRBJ1-2
CDR3 DNA: TGTGCCAGCAGCGTCGAGACGGGAAACAGGGCGGCTAACTATGGCTACACCTTC
CDR3 protein: CASSVETGNRAANYGYTF

D gene: -
clone size: few
V gene: TRBV21-1
J gene: TRBJ2-5
CDR3 DNA: TGTGCCAGCAGCAAAAGACAGGGCGGGAGGGCTAGGCAAGAGACCCAGTACTTC
CDR3 protein: CASSKRQGGRARQETQYF

D gene: TRBD1
clone size: -
V gene: TRBV18
J gene: TRBJ2-2
CDR3 DNA: TGTGCCAGCTTATTACTTCAGGGGGCCGACACCGGGGAGCTGTTTTTT
CDR3 protein: CASLLLQGADTGELFF

D gene: TRBD1
clone size: -
V gene: TRBV4-1
J gene: TRBJ1-2
CDR3 DNA: TGCGCCAGCAGCCGACAGGGGACAACCCGGGACGGCTACACCTTC
CDR3 protein: CASSRQGTTRDGYTF

D gene: TRBD2
clone size: -
V gene: TRBV7-3
J gene: TRBJ2-1
CDR3 DNA: TGTGCCAGCAGCCAACCGGGACTAGCGGAAAACAATGAGCAGTTCTTC
CDR3 protein: CASSQPGLAENNEQFF

D gene: TRBD1
clone size: -
V gene: TRBV5-8
J gene: TRBJ2-7
CDR3 DNA: TGTGCCAGCAGTGGACAGGGGGTTCGGGACGAGCAGTACTTC
CDR3 protein: CASSGQGVRDEQYF

D gene: TRBD2
clone size: -
V gene: TRBV6-1
J gene: TRBJ2-5
CDR3 DNA: TGTGCCAGCAGTGTGGTAGGACTAGCGGAAGAGACCCAGTACTTC
CDR3 protein: CASSVVGLAEETQYF

D gene: TRBD1
clone size: -
V gene: TRBV18
J gene: TRBJ1-1
CDR3 DNA: TGTGCCAGCTCACCATCCCCGGACAGGGATGACACTGAAGCTTTCTTT
CDR3 protein: CASSPSPDRDDTEAFF

D gene: -
clone size: few
V gene: TRBV29-1
J gene: TRBJ2-2
CDR3 DNA: TGCAGCGTCCAAAACACCGGGGAGCTGTTTTTT
CDR3 protein: CSVQNTGELFF

D gene: -
clone size: few
V gene: TRBV7-2
J gene: TRBJ1-2
CDR3 DNA: TGTGCCAGCAGCTCCTTTACAGGGAACGGCTACACCTTC
CDR3 protein: CASSSFTGNGYTF

D gene: -
clone size: -
V gene: TRBV7-2
J gene: TRBJ1-1
CDR3 DNA: TGTGCCAGCAGCTTAATAGGGGTGAACACTGAAGCTTTCTTT
CDR3 protein: CASSLIGVNTEAFF

D gene: TRBD1
clone size: -
V gene: TRBV10-3
J gene: TRBJ2-7
CDR3 DNA: TGTGCCATCAGTACCGGGACAGGGACCTACGAGCAGTACTTC
CDR3 protein: CAISTGTGTYEQYF